This is a list of T cell receptor beta chains from one sample in a study of cytomegalovirus exposure and HLA in healthy donors. The data were produced by immunoSEQ multiplex PCR, yet TCRdb's version contains in-frame clones alone and is incomplete. This table holds approximately 230,000 clones, over 75% found once. The specimen was PBMCs. The receptors stem from a man between 18 and 29 years old in good health and CMV-seropositive. Each CDR3 is given with its conserved first and last residue. The D gene is left open where the match is weak. Clone size is shown for a subset of rows, as once, few, many or a class of expanded clone.

cdr3_aa	cdr3_nt	d_call	j_call	v_call	clone_size
CATSKRLTGSDYEQYF	TGTGCCACCAGCAAAAGATTAACAGGGTCGGACTACGAGCAGTACTTC	NA	TRBJ2-7	TRBV15	NA
CASSLPGGGTEAFF	TGCGCCAGCAGCCTCCCGGGGGGAGGCACTGAAGCTTTCTTT	NA	TRBJ1-1	TRBV5-1	NA
CSVLGLGGGEQFF	TGCAGCGTTCTCGGACTAGGGGGAGGTGAGCAGTTCTTC	NA	TRBJ2-1	TRBV29-1	NA
CASSDPGGATNEKLFF	TGTGCCAGCAGCGACCCCGGAGGAGCAACTAATGAAAAACTGTTTTTT	NA	TRBJ1-4	TRBV11-2	NA
CASSARGDRGAQETQYF	TGTGCCAGCAGCGCCCGAGGGGATAGAGGGGCCCAAGAGACCCAGTACTTC	NA	TRBJ2-5	TRBV9	NA
CASSQGVGSYNEQFF	TGTGCCAGCAGCCAAGGAGTTGGGTCCTACAATGAGCAGTTCTTC	NA	TRBJ2-1	TRBV4-2	NA
CASSPKLAGELFF	TGTGCCAGCAGCCCAAAGCTAGCCGGGGAGCTGTTTTTT	NA	TRBJ2-2	TRBV2	NA
CSVRDSDDEQFF	TGCAGCGTCAGGGATAGTGACGATGAGCAGTTCTTC	NA	TRBJ2-1	TRBV29-1	NA
CASSPGQNLAQFF	TGCGCCAGCAGCCCCGGTCAAAACTTAGCGCAGTTCTTC	NA	TRBJ2-1	TRBV5-1	NA
CASASGQGIHGYTF	TGTGCCAGTGCGTCGGGACAGGGTATTCATGGCTACACCTTC	TRBD1	TRBJ1-2	TRBV6-1	NA
CASSRYRPTGETQYF	TGTGCCAGCAGCCGCTATCGACCGACCGGCGAGACCCAGTACTTC	NA	TRBJ2-5	TRBV7-2	NA
CAWTVRGMIGNTIYF	TGTGCCTGGACAGTCCGGGGGATGATAGGAAACACCATATATTTT	NA	TRBJ1-3	TRBV30	few
CASSEPFGSYNEQFF	TGTGCCAGCAGTGAACCTTTCGGGAGCTACAATGAGCAGTTCTTC	NA	TRBJ2-1	TRBV2	once
CASSLDIAGELFF	TGTGCCAGCAGCTTGGACATCGCCGGGGAGCTGTTTTTT	NA	TRBJ2-2	TRBV7-6	NA
CASSSRVGGNTIYF	TGTGCCAGCAGTTCCCGGGTGGGGGGAAACACCATATATTTT	NA	TRBJ1-3	TRBV28	once
CASSSTGVYTEAFF	TGTGCCAGCAGTTCCACAGGGGTTTACACTGAAGCTTTCTTT	TRBD1	TRBJ1-1	TRBV6-5	NA
CAWIAGGNTGELFF	TGTGCCTGGATTGCGGGAGGAAACACCGGGGAGCTGTTTTTT	TRBD2	TRBJ2-2	TRBV30	once
CATPVRTQYF	TGTGCCACCCCAGTGCGGACCCAGTACTTC	NA	TRBJ2-5	TRBV27	NA
CASSVASGSSTDTQYF	TGTGCCAGCAGCGTAGCGAGCGGCAGTAGCACAGATACGCAGTATTTT	NA	TRBJ2-3	TRBV9	NA
CASSLEYGGRRRYEQYF	TGTGCCAGCAGCTTGGAGTACGGCGGGAGGCGAAGGTACGAGCAGTACTTC	TRBD2	TRBJ2-7	TRBV5-8	few
CASSLDGHIDEQYF	TGCGCCAGCAGCTTGGACGGCCACATCGACGAGCAGTACTTC	NA	TRBJ2-7	TRBV5-1	NA
CASSEGGLAGVEQFF	TGTGCCAGCAGTGAAGGGGGACTAGCGGGAGTTGAGCAGTTCTTC	TRBD2	TRBJ2-1	TRBV6-1	NA
CAGKGVYGYTF	TGTGCCGGGAAGGGAGTCTATGGCTACACCTTC	NA	TRBJ1-2	TRBV30	NA
CASSPDTYSNQPQHF	TGCGCCAGCAGCCCGGACACTTATAGCAATCAGCCCCAGCATTTT	NA	TRBJ1-5	TRBV5-1	NA
CASSQTGGGLNQPQHF	TGTGCCAGCAGCCAGACAGGGGGGGGGCTCAATCAGCCCCAGCATTTT	TRBD1	TRBJ1-5	TRBV4-2	NA
CASRALAGGPLMYNEQFF	TGTGCCAGCAGAGCCCTAGCGGGAGGGCCCCTTATGTACAATGAGCAGTTCTTC	TRBD2	TRBJ2-1	TRBV2	NA
CASSILAGWGTDTQYF	TGTGCCAGCAGCATACTCGCGGGATGGGGCACAGATACGCAGTATTTT	NA	TRBJ2-3	TRBV7-6	NA
CASSNLRTEKYEQYF	TGTGCCAGCTCAAATCTTCGGACAGAGAAGTACGAGCAGTACTTC	NA	TRBJ2-7	TRBV18	few
CASSVGGVDYEQYF	TGTGCCAGCAGTGTGGGGGGAGTCGACTACGAGCAGTACTTC	NA	TRBJ2-7	TRBV2	NA
CASSSQLNEKLFF	TGTGCCAGCAGCTCACAGTTAAACGAAAAACTGTTTTTT	NA	TRBJ1-4	TRBV5-6	NA
CSVARTSRYNEQFF	TGCAGCGTTGCCAGGACTAGCCGTTACAATGAGCAGTTCTTC	TRBD2	TRBJ2-1	TRBV29-1	NA
CASSLREGTESYNEQFF	TGTGCCAGCAGTTTGCGTGAGGGGACGGAATCCTACAATGAGCAGTTCTTC	NA	TRBJ2-1	TRBV27	NA
CASSHTDRAEQFF	TGTGCCAGCAGCCATACGGACAGGGCTGAGCAGTTCTTC	TRBD1	TRBJ2-1	TRBV6-1	NA
CASSPPLAGFRNEQYF	TGTGCCAGTAGTCCCCCACTAGCGGGGTTTAGGAACGAGCAGTACTTC	TRBD2	TRBJ2-7	TRBV19	NA
CASSLGRLEGEQYF	TGCGCCAGCAGCTTGGGTCGCCTCGAGGGCGAGCAGTACTTC	NA	TRBJ2-7	TRBV5-1	NA
CASSHVTRRIGETQYF	TGCGCCAGCAGCCACGTAACACGGAGGATCGGAGAGACCCAGTACTTC	NA	TRBJ2-5	TRBV4-1	NA
CASSTGQGRTYEQYF	TGTGCCAGCAGCACGGGACAAGGAAGGACCTACGAGCAGTACTTC	NA	TRBJ2-7	TRBV7-8	NA
CASSSRLAEISYEQYF	TGCGCCAGCAGCAGTCGACTAGCGGAAATCTCCTACGAGCAGTACTTC	TRBD2	TRBJ2-7	TRBV4-1	NA
CSVELQSSYEQYF	TGCAGCGTTGAACTCCAGAGCTCCTACGAGCAGTACTTC	NA	TRBJ2-7	TRBV29-1	NA
CASSPQRPTDTQYF	TGTGCCAGCTCACCCCAGCGGCCCACAGATACGCAGTATTTT	NA	TRBJ2-3	TRBV18	NA
CASSTGTGTYNEQFF	TGTGCCAGTAGTACCGGGACAGGGACCTACAATGAGCAGTTCTTC	TRBD1	TRBJ2-1	TRBV19	NA
CASSGTGVYEQYF	TGCGCCAGCAGCGGGACAGGGGTTTACGAGCAGTACTTC	TRBD1	TRBJ2-7	TRBV10-1	NA
CASSFPGSRYGYTF	TGTGCCAGCAGCTTTCCAGGGAGTCGCTATGGCTACACCTTC	NA	TRBJ1-2	TRBV5-4	NA
CASSTRSAYEQYF	TGTGCCAGCAGCACCAGGAGTGCCTACGAGCAGTACTTC	NA	TRBJ2-7	TRBV7-8	NA
CAAAGMNTEAFF	TGTGCCGCCGCAGGGATGAACACTGAAGCTTTCTTT	NA	TRBJ1-1	TRBV10-3	NA
CASSLLGRQNTEAFF	TGTGCCAGCAGCTTATTGGGCCGGCAGAACACTGAAGCTTTCTTT	NA	TRBJ1-1	TRBV7-8	NA
CATESPQGYNEQFF	TGTGCCACAGAAAGTCCACAGGGGTACAATGAGCAGTTCTTC	TRBD1	TRBJ2-1	TRBV6-1	NA
CASSLPLRTSGRNEQFF	TGTGCCAGCAGCTTACCCCTTAGAACTAGCGGGAGAAATGAGCAGTTCTTC	TRBD2	TRBJ2-1	TRBV11-1	NA
CASSLYNTARGPWGKNIQYF	TGTGCCAGCAGTTTATATAACACAGCTAGGGGTCCGTGGGGCAAAAACATTCAGTACTTC	NA	TRBJ2-4	TRBV27	NA
CASSLGHTDTQYF	TGTGCCAGCAGCTTGGGTCACACAGATACGCAGTATTTT	NA	TRBJ2-3	TRBV5-4	NA